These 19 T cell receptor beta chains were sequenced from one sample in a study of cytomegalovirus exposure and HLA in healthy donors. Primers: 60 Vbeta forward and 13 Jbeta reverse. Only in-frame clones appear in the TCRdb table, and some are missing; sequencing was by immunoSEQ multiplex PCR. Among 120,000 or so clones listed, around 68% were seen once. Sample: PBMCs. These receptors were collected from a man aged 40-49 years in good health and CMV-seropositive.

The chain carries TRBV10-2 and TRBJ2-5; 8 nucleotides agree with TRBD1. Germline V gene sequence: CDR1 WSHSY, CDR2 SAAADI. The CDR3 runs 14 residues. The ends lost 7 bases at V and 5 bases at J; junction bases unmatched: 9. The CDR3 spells CASNSAGGFETQYF. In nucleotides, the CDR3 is TGCGCCAGCAATTCCGCAGGGGGCTTTGAGACCCAGTACTTC.

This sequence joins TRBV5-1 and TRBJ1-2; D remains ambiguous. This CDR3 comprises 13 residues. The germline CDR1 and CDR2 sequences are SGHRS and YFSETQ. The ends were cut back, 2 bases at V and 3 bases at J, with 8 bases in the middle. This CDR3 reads CASSFREHYGYTF. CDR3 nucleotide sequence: TGCGCCAGCAGCTTTAGGGAGCACTATGGCTACACCTTC.

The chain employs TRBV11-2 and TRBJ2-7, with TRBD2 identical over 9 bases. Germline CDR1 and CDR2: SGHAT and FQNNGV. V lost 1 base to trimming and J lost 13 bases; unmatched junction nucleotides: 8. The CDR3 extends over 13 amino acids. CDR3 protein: CASSLAGAGGRYF. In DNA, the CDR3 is TGTGCCAGCAGCTTAGCAGGTGCGGGGGGGAGATACTTC.

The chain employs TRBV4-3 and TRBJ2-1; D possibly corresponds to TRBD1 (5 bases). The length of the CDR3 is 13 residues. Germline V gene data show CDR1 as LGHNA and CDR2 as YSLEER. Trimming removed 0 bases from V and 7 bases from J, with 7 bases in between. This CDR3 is CASSQDRVNEQFF. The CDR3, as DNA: TGCGCCAGCAGCCAAGACAGGGTAAATGAGCAGTTCTTC.

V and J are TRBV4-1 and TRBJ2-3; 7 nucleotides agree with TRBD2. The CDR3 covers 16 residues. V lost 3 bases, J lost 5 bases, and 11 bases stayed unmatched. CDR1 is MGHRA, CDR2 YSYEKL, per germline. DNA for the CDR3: TGCGCCAGCAGCCAGGTCGGGGTGGGGGGGGGAGATACGCAGTATTTT. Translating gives CASSQVGVGGGDTQYF.

This CDR3 is CASSFSLNTEAFF. CDR3 DNA sequence: TGCGCCAGCAGCTTTAGTCTGAACACTGAAGCTTTCTTT. J is TRBJ1-1 and V is TRBV5-1, with D uncertain. The CDR3 has 13 residues. The germline gives CDR1 SGHRS, CDR2 YFSETQ. The V end lost 2 bases, the J end lost 0 bases, and 5 bases lay between the germline ends.

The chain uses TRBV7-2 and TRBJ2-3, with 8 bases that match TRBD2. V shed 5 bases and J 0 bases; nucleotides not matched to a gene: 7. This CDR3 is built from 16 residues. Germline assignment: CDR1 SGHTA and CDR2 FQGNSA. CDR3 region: CASSRLARPSTDTQYF. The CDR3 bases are TGTGCCAGCAGCCGACTAGCGAGACCAAGCACAGATACGCAGTATTTT.

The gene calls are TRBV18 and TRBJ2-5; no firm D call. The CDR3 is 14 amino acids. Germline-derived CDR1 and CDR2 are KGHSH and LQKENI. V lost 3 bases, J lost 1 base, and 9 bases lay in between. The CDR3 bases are TGTGCCAGCTCACCGGCAGGCACCCAAGAGACCCAGTACTTC. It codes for CASSPAGTQETQYF.

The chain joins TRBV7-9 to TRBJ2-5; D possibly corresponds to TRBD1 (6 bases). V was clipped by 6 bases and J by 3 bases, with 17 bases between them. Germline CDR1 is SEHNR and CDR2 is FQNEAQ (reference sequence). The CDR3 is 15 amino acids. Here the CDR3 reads CASRRTRDTEETQYF. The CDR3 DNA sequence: TGTGCCAGCAGACGTACCCGGGACACAGAAGAGACCCAGTACTTC.

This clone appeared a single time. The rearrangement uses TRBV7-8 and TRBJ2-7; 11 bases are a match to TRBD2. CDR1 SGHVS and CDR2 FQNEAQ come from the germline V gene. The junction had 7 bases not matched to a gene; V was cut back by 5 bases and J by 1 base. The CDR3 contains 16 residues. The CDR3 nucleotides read TGTGCCAGCAGCCAACCTACTAGCGGGAGTTCCTACGAGCAGTACTTC. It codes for CASSQPTSGSSYEQYF.

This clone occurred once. The CDR3 spells CASSSQPGLASNEQFF. The CDR3 DNA follows: TGTGCCAGCAGCTCCCAGCCGGGACTAGCGTCCAATGAGCAGTTCTTC. The gene calls are TRBV7-8 and TRBJ2-1, with 10 bases lining up with TRBD2. Germline V gene sequence: CDR1 SGHVS, CDR2 FQNEAQ. There are 16 residues in the CDR3. Trimming at V came to 4 bases and at J to 6 bases, leaving 9 bases not matched to a gene.

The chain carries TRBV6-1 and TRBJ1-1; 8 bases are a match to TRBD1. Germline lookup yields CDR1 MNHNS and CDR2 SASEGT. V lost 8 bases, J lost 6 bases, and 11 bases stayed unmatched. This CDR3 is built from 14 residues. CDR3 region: CASVVAGGVSEAFF. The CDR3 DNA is TGTGCCAGCGTCGTCGCAGGGGGCGTCTCTGAAGCTTTCTTT.

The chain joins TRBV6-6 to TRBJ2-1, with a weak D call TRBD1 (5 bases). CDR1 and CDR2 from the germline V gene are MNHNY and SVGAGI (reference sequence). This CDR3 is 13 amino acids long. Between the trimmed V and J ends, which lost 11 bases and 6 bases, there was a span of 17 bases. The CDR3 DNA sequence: TGTGCCGGTAAAGTGGGGCCTAGCAATGAGCAGTTCTTC. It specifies CAGKVGPSNEQFF.

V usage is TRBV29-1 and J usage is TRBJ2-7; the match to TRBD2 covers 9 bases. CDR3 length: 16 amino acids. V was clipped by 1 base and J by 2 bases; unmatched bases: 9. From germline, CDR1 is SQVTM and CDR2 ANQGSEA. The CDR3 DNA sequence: TGCAGCGTTGAAGGGGTTAGCGGGGGAAGTACCTACGAGCAGTACTTC. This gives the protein CSVEGVSGGSTYEQYF.

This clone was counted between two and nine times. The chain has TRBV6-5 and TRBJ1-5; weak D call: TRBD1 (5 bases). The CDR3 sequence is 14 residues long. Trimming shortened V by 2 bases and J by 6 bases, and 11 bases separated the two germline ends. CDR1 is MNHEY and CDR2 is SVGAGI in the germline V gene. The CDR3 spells CASSYRRGSQPQHF. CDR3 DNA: TGTGCCAGCAGTTACAGGCGGGGGAGTCAGCCCCAGCATTTT.

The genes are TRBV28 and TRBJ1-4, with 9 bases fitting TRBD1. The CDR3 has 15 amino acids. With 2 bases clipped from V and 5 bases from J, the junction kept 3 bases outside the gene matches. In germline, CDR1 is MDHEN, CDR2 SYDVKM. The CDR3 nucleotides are TGTGCCAGCAGTTTAGTAGGACAGGGGAATGAAAAACTGTTTTTT. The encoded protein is CASSLVGQGNEKLFF.

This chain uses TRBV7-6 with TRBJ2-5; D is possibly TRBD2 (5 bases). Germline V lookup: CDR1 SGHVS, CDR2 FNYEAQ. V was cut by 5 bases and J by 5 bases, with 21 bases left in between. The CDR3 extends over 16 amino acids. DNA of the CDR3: TGTGCCAGCAGCCCCCAGTTGGGCGGGCAGGCGGAGACCCAGTACTTC. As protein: CASSPQLGGQAETQYF.

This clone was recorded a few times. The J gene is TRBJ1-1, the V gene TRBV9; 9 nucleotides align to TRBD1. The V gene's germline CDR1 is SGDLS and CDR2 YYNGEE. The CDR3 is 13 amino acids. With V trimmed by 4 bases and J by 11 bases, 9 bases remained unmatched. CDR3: CASSQGQGGLAFF. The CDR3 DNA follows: TGTGCCAGCAGCCAGGGACAGGGAGGATTGGCTTTCTTT.

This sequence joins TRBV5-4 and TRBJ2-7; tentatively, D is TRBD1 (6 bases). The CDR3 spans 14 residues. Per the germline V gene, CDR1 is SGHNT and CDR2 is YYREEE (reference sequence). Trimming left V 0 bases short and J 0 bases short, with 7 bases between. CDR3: CASSLGQASYEQYF. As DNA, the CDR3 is TGTGCCAGCAGCTTGGGACAGGCCTCCTACGAGCAGTACTTC. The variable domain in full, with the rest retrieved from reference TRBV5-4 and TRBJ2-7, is ETGVTQSPTHLIKTRGQQVTLRCSSQSGHNTVSWYQQALGQGPQFIFQYYREEENGRGNFPPRFSGLQFPNYSSELNVNALELDDSALYLCASSLGQASYEQYFGPGTRLTVT.